Presented here are 20 T cell receptor beta chains from one specimen sequenced in a study of post-analysis software for immune sequencing data. Unique molecular identifiers had been added to the TCR beta cDNA libraries. TCRdb re-called the PCR reads through MiXCR, storing one row per CDR3 protein. The sample shows some 370,000 distinct CDR3 sequences, around a third of them seen only once. Study results and caveats: Included in a set of about five TRBV segments more frequent in patients than controls were TRBV5-6, TRBV5-1 and TRBV20-1.

The antigens these receptors bind are not known. Source material: blood. These receptors all come from a girl aged 10 to 17 with multiple sclerosis.

As for this clonotype: A single base separates this from a much larger clone, so it may be a read error. V is TRBV12-3 or TRBV12-4 and J is TRBJ1-5; a possible D gene is TRBD1 (6 bases). The germline V and J ends were trimmed by 1 base and 6 bases, with 16 bases remaining between them. The CDR3 runs to 16 residues. CDR3 nucleotide sequence: TGTGCCAGCAGTTTAGGGGGACAAGGGGTTGCTCAGCCCCAGCATTTT. Translating it yields CASSLGGQGVAQPQHF.

This chain joins TRBV7-9 and TRBJ2-5, with a possible D match to TRBD1 (5 bases). V gave up 1 base and J gave up 0 bases, with 6 bases separating them. The CDR3 is 14 amino acids. Germline V CDR1 and CDR2: SEHNR, FQNEAQ (reference sequence). The CDR3 loop reads CASSLVRDQETQYF. The CDR3 region has the DNA TGTGCCAGCAGCTTAGTCAGGGACCAAGAGACCCAGTACTTC.

The chain carries TRBV7-8 and TRBJ1-1; D is possibly TRBD1 (5 bases). The germline V gene encodes CDR1 SGHVS and CDR2 FQNEAQ. The CDR3 runs to 17 residues. Trimming took off 0 bases at V and 5 bases at J, with 19 bases between the two ends. The CDR3 sequence is CASSLASDRGLGTEAFF. The CDR3 coding sequence is TGTGCCAGCAGCTTAGCTAGTGACCGGGGCCTGGGAACTGAAGCTTTCTTT.

V and J are TRBV6-5 and TRBJ1-4; 9 bases match TRBD1. Germline CDR1 and CDR2: MNHEY and SVGAGI. There are 15 residues in the CDR3. V lost 6 bases to trimming and J lost 8 bases; unmatched junction nucleotides: 10. CDR3 in DNA: TGTGCCAGCAGGACGGGACAGGGCGGAGAGGAAAAACTGTTTTTT. Protein sequence: CASRTGQGGEEKLFF.

The rearrangement links TRBV25-1 to TRBJ2-5, with 10 bases that match TRBD2. Germline V lookup: CDR1 MGHDK, CDR2 SYGVNS. V trimming: 4 bases; J trimming: 5 bases; junction bases outside the gene matches: 7. This CDR3 spans 15 amino acids. CDR3: CASSGASGGGETQYF. DNA of the CDR3: TGTGCCAGCAGTGGGGCTAGCGGGGGTGGGGAGACCCAGTACTTC.

Details on this clonotype: The junction departs from the called germline gene at one end, perhaps through a read error. This sequence joins TRBV7-9 and TRBJ2-5, with D possibly being TRBD2 (5 bases). The J call may be mistaken, given a closer DNA end match to TRBJ2-7. The CDR3 runs 13 residues. CDR1 SEHNR and CDR2 FQNEAQ come from the germline V gene (reference sequence). The CDR3 DNA is TGTGCCAACAGCTTAGCGACGCCTTCCGAGCAGTACTTC. The encoded protein is CANSLATPSEQYF.

Only a few counts were recorded for this clonotype. The genes are TRBV27 and TRBJ2-4; D remains unclear. CDR3 length: 11 residues. V lost 2 bases and J lost 6, with 2 bases in between. From germline, CDR1 is MNHEY and CDR2 SMNVEV (reference sequence). CDR3 sequence reads: CASSLGNIQYF. The CDR3, as DNA: TGTGCCAGCAGTTTAGGAAACATTCAGTACTTC.

Comments on this clonotype: At one boundary the junction diverges from the germline segment, which might be a read error. The chain employs TRBV6-5 and TRBJ2-3, with a weak D call TRBD1 (6 bases). The CDR3 covers 14 residues. Germline assignment: CDR1 MNHEY and CDR2 SVGAGI. The CDR3 reads CAGSYRGRGDTQYF. CDR3 nucleotides: TGTGCCGGCAGTTACCGGGGCAGGGGTGATACGCAGTATTTT.

The chain joins TRBV20-1 to TRBJ2-7; D is uncertain. Germline V gives CDR1 DFQATT, CDR2 SNEGSKA (reference sequence). The CDR3 runs 13 residues. The germline V and J ends were trimmed by 6 bases and 2 bases, with 14 bases remaining between them. The CDR3, as DNA: TGCAGTGCACAGACGGTTCTTACCTACGAGCAGTACTTC. It encodes CSAQTVLTYEQYF.

The rearrangement uses TRBV19 and TRBJ2-1; 8 bases fit TRBD1. J was trimmed by 1 base and V by 5 bases; bases with no gene match: 13. The CDR3 is 18 amino acids. Germline CDR1 reads LNHDA; CDR2 reads SQIVND (reference sequence). The CDR3 protein is CASSFLWGTGQSYNEQFF. The CDR3 nucleotides read TGTGCCAGTAGTTTTTTGTGGGGGACAGGTCAATCCTACAATGAGCAGTTCTTC.

This clonotype was counted between two and nine times. V and J are TRBV7-2 and TRBJ2-5, with a tentative D call TRBD2 (6 bases). Germline V gives CDR1 SGHTA, CDR2 FQGNSA. The CDR3 spans 14 residues. V was clipped by 5 bases and J by 3 bases, with 13 bases between them. CDR3 in amino acids: CASSPREEEETQYF. In nucleotides, the CDR3 is TGTGCCAGCAGCCCCAGGGAGGAGGAAGAGACCCAGTACTTC.

This clonotype was counted a few times. The chain is built from TRBV6-5 and TRBJ2-7; D may be TRBD1 (7 bases). Trimming removed 5 bases at V and 0 bases at J, with 17 bases between. The CDR3 sequence is 16 residues long. Germline values: CDR1 MNHEY, CDR2 SVGAGI. The CDR3 DNA reads as TGTGCCAGCAGTCCCCAGGGGGGCGCTTACTCCTACGAGCAGTACTTC. Its protein product is CASSPQGGAYSYEQYF.

The chain is built from TRBV30 and TRBJ2-7; D perhaps matches TRBD1 (6 bases). The CDR3 runs 13 residues. V was trimmed by 0 bases and J by 4 bases, leaving 10 bases between them. Germline CDR1 is GTSNPN and CDR2 is SVGIG (reference sequence). As DNA, the CDR3 is TGTGCCTGGAGTGTAGGGGGTTTTTACGAGCAGTACTTC. It specifies CAWSVGGFYEQYF. Variable domain in full (rest from reference TRBV30 and TRBJ2-7): SQTIHQWPATLVQPVGSPLSLECTVEGTSNPNLYWYRQAAGRGLQLLFYSVGIGQISSEVPQNLSASRPQDRQFILSSKKLLLSDSGFYLCAWSVGGFYEQYFGPGTRLTVT.

The chain has TRBV6-5 and TRBJ2-2; 11 bases match TRBD1. Trimming removed 5 bases from V and 7 bases from J; junction bases left unmatched: 3. The CDR3 runs 14 residues. Germline V gene data show CDR1 as MNHEY and CDR2 as SVGAGI. The CDR3 here is CASSRGQGDGELFF. The CDR3 nucleotides read TGTGCCAGCAGTCGGGGACAGGGGGACGGGGAGCTGTTTTTT.

The sample holds a few counts of this clonotype. The rearrangement uses TRBV5-4 and TRBJ2-4; the D gene is possibly TRBD1 (6 bases). V lost 4 bases and J lost 8, with 19 bases in between. CDR1 SGHNT and CDR2 YYREEE come from the germline V gene (reference sequence). This CDR3 spans 15 amino acids. The CDR3 DNA follows: TGTGCCAGCAGCGCCCAACAGGGTTTTAGGCACATTCAGTACTTC. Protein: CASSAQQGFRHIQYF.

The chain employs TRBV7-9 and TRBJ2-7; D is possibly TRBD1 or TRBD2 (5 bases each). The CDR3 is made up of 16 amino acids. Germline loops: CDR1 SEHNR, CDR2 FQNEAQ (reference sequence). V lost 3 bases and J 7 bases, leaving 22 bases between the germline ends. The CDR3 loop reads CASSFPSWGQIEEQYF. CDR3 DNA: TGTGCCAGCAGCTTCCCTAGCTGGGGCCAGATTGAGGAGCAGTACTTC.

The rearrangement joins TRBV20-1 to TRBJ1-2; D may be TRBD1 (5 bases). V was pared by 0 bases and J by 8 bases, with 16 bases between. The germline CDR1 and CDR2 sequences are DFQATT and SNEGSKA (reference sequence). The CDR3 is 14 amino acids. The CDR3 reads CSARDPGTGPGYTF. The CDR3 region has the DNA TGCAGTGCTAGAGACCCCGGGACCGGGCCAGGCTACACCTTC.

This chain uses TRBV12-3 or TRBV12-4 with TRBJ1-1, with no clear D. This CDR3 comprises 12 residues. Trimming took 6 bases from V and 0 from J, leaving 5 bases between them. Here the CDR3 reads CASRSLNTEAFF. The CDR3 DNA is TGTGCCAGCAGGAGTTTGAACACTGAAGCTTTCTTT.

Here the CDR3 reads CASTQWGQGAYGYTF. In DNA, the CDR3 is TGTGCCAGCACCCAATGGGGCCAGGGAGCCTATGGCTACACCTTC. The V gene is TRBV12-3 or TRBV12-4, the J gene TRBJ1-2; TRBD1 is a possible D gene (5 bases). V dropped 7 bases and J dropped 4 bases, with 19 bases sitting between them. CDR3 length: 15 residues.

The chain employs TRBV12-3 or TRBV12-4 and TRBJ2-1; 9 bases are a match to TRBD2. This CDR3 is 15 amino acids long. After removal of 3 bases from V and 5 bases from J, the junction contained 5 bases not matched to a gene. The CDR3 bases are TGTGCCAGCAGTTTTGGCGGGGGGGCCCACAATGAGCAGTTCTTC. It codes for CASSFGGGAHNEQFF.